This entry lists 29 T cell receptor beta chains sequenced from one sample in a study of cytomegalovirus exposure and HLA in healthy donors. 60 Vbeta and 13 Jbeta primers were used in PCR. Measured with immunoSEQ multiplex PCR; TCRdb has only the in-frame clones, and not every one. This table has about 250,000 clones, about three quarters appearing once. Sequenced material: PBMCs. All receptors come from a boy younger than 18 in good health and CMV-seronegative.

This chain uses TRBV28 with TRBJ1-2; TRBD1 matches at 8 bases. This CDR3 is built from 16 residues. J was trimmed by 8 bases and V by 5 bases; bases with no gene match: 16. Germline values: CDR1 MDHEN, CDR2 SYDVKM. Here the CDR3 reads CASSGRRDRWLGGYTF. The DNA of the CDR3 is TGTGCCAGCAGTGGGAGACGGGACAGGTGGCTGGGGGGCTACACCTTC.

This clone appeared once. The CDR3 DNA reads TGTGCCAGCAGCTTGCCAGAGACAGGGAACACCGGGGAGCTGTTTTTT. Encoded protein: CASSLPETGNTGELFF. V usage is TRBV5-6 and J usage is TRBJ2-2, with D tentatively TRBD1 (6 bases). The CDR3 is 16 amino acids. The germline V gene has CDR1 SGHDT and CDR2 YYEEEE. V lost 1 base and J 1 base, leaving 11 bases between the germline ends.

The chain carries TRBV15 and TRBJ2-3; tentatively, D is TRBD2 (5 bases). Trimming shortened V by 1 base and J by 4 bases, and 24 bases separated the two germline ends. The CDR3 is 19 residues long. Germline V gives CDR1 LNHNV, CDR2 YYDKDF (reference sequence). The CDR3, as DNA: TGTGCCACCAGCAGAGGATTTTCACCTACACAGAGCGGCTCAGATACGCAGTATTTT. This gives the protein CATSRGFSPTQSGSDTQYF.

This clone has only a few counts. The V gene is TRBV9, the J gene TRBJ1-1; D not resolved. The CDR3 runs 15 residues. Germline CDR1 SGDLS, CDR2 YYNGEE. The V end was cut by 2 bases, the J end by 1 base, with 12 bases between. CDR3 in DNA: TGTGCCAGCAGCGTGGATAGCGGTAGGAACACTGAAGCTTTCTTT. It is translated as CASSVDSGRNTEAFF.

V is TRBV7-9 and J is TRBJ2-1; the match to TRBD1 covers 7 bases. The ends lost 5 bases at V and 4 bases at J; junction bases unmatched: 2. The CDR3 has 13 residues. Germline V gene data show CDR1 as SEHNR and CDR2 as FQNEAQ (reference sequence). The CDR3 nucleotides read TGTGCCAGCAGCCAGGGACAGTACAATGAGCAGTTCTTC. Encoded protein: CASSQGQYNEQFF.

In its sample, this clone was seen once. The chain uses TRBV18 and TRBJ2-4; 7 bases are shared with TRBD2. Trimming at V came to 0 bases and at J to 0 bases, leaving 5 bases not matched to a gene. Germline V CDR1 and CDR2: KGHSH, LQKENI. The CDR3 totals 17 residues. Written as DNA, the CDR3 is TGTGCCAGCTCACCACCGGGGGGGGGAAGAGCCAAAAACATTCAGTACTTC. It codes for CASSPPGGGRAKNIQYF.

The rearrangement links TRBV15 to TRBJ1-2; D gene unclear. The CDR3 sequence is 14 residues long. CDR1 is LNHNV and CDR2 is YYDKDF in the germline V gene (reference sequence). Trimming removed 0 bases from V and 8 bases from J, with 13 bases in between. CDR3 nucleotides: TGTGCCACCAGCAGAGATTCGAGGGCTGGCGGCTACACCTTC. Its protein product is CATSRDSRAGGYTF.

V is TRBV6-5 and J is TRBJ1-1; 9 nucleotides line up with TRBD1. V was pared by 5 bases and J by 6 bases, with 10 bases of the junction left unmatched. CDR1 and CDR2 (germline): MNHEY, SVGAGI. This CDR3 comprises 15 residues. The CDR3 region is CASSHRTGEVPEAFF. Written as DNA, the CDR3 is TGTGCCAGCAGTCACCGGACAGGGGAGGTGCCTGAAGCTTTCTTT.

This chain joins TRBV9 and TRBJ1-1; D not certain. Deletions cut 0 bases from V and 5 bases from J, with 11 bases between. Germline-derived CDR1 and CDR2 are SGDLS and YYNGEE. This CDR3 has 14 amino acids. CDR3 sequence: CASSVGVIGTEAFF. CDR3 nucleotides: TGTGCCAGCAGCGTAGGGGTAATCGGGACTGAAGCTTTCTTT. The entire variable domain, with the rest obtained from reference TRBV9 and TRBJ1-1, is as follows: DSGVTQTPKHLITATGQRVTLRCSPRSGDLSVYWYQQSLDQGLQFLIQYYNGEERAKGNILERFSAQQFPDLHSELNLSSLELGDSALYFCASSVGVIGTEAFFGQGTRLTVV.

This chain uses TRBV19 with TRBJ2-1, with D possibly TRBD1 on 5 matching bases. Germline assignment: CDR1 LNHDA and CDR2 SQIVND (reference sequence). V lost 3 bases and J lost 2, with 8 bases in between. The CDR3 is made up of 14 amino acids. The CDR3 sequence is CASSIRTPYNEQFF. For the CDR3, the DNA is TGTGCCAGTAGTATCAGGACACCCTACAATGAGCAGTTCTTC.

The chain has TRBV5-1 and TRBJ2-7; 11 nucleotides align to TRBD2. Germline V gene data show CDR1 as SGHRS and CDR2 as YFSETQ. There are 16 residues in the CDR3. J was trimmed by 0 bases and V by 2 bases; bases with no gene match: 4. The CDR3 sequence is CASSLTGTSGSYEQYF. DNA of the CDR3: TGCGCCAGCAGCTTAACCGGGACTAGCGGCTCCTACGAGCAGTACTTC.

The chain has TRBV7-9 and TRBJ1-5, with D possibly matching TRBD1 (5 bases). Trimming pared 3 bases from V and 5 bases from J, leaving 11 bases between. The V gene's germline CDR1 is SEHNR and CDR2 FQNEAQ (reference sequence). The CDR3 runs to 14 residues. CDR3 amino acids: CASSFMGGDQPQHF. CDR3 sequence (DNA): TGTGCCAGCAGCTTCATGGGGGGTGATCAGCCCCAGCATTTT.

The gene calls are TRBV21-1 and TRBJ1-5; the table gives TRBD1 as D, unverified against the DNA. TRBV21-1 is a documented pseudogene. The CDR3 extends over 17 amino acids. The CDR3 loop reads CASSKSGEGVFNQPQHF. In nucleotides, the CDR3 is TGTGCCAGCAGCAAATCCGGTGAGGGGGTCTTCAATCAGCCCCAGCATTTT.

This chain joins TRBV11-3 and TRBJ1-2; the match to TRBD1 covers 7 bases. V lost 5 bases and J lost 8; bases outside the gene matches: 14. CDR3 length: 15 amino acids. Per the germline V gene, CDR1 is SGHNT and CDR2 is YENEEA. The CDR3 spells CASSHRTGDYWGYTF. The CDR3 nucleotides are TGTGCCAGCAGCCACCGGACAGGAGACTACTGGGGCTACACCTTC. Variable domain in full (rest from reference TRBV11-3 and TRBJ1-2): EAGVVQSPRYKIIEKKQPVAFWCNPISGHNTLYWYLQNLGQGPELLIRYENEEAVDDSQLPKDRFSAERLKGVDSTLKIQPAELGDSAVYLCASSHRTGDYWGYTFGSGTRLTVV.

The rearrangement links TRBV7-8 to TRBJ1-2, with TRBD1 matching over 7 bases. CDR1 and CDR2 (germline): SGHVS, FQNEAQ. This CDR3 comprises 13 residues. V dropped 8 bases and J dropped 7; count of bases not matched to a gene: 10. The chain's CDR3 is CASSLTGNFGYTF. CDR3 in DNA: TGTGCCAGCTCTCTGACAGGGAATTTTGGCTACACCTTC.

This clone has only a few counts. The rearrangement links TRBV6-4 to TRBJ2-3, with D possibly matching TRBD2 (6 bases). Germline V gene lookup returns CDR1 MRHNA and CDR2 SNTAGT. The CDR3 runs 14 residues. V shed 3 bases and J shed 1 base, with 8 bases lying between them. CDR3 region: CASSEGGGTDTQYF. In DNA form, the CDR3 reads TGTGCCAGCAGTGAGGGGGGAGGCACAGATACGCAGTATTTT.

This clone was observed a handful of times. The chain has TRBV30 and TRBJ2-2; D is perhaps TRBD2 (6 bases). The germline V gene encodes CDR1 GTSNPN and CDR2 SVGIG (reference sequence). V gave up 4 bases and J gave up 4 bases, with 16 bases separating them. The CDR3 totals 15 residues. CDR3 sequence reads: CAWTKRPGGTGELFF. CDR3 nucleotide sequence: TGTGCCTGGACCAAAAGACCCGGGGGCACCGGGGAGCTGTTTTTT.

V usage is TRBV19 and J usage is TRBJ2-5; D may be TRBD1 (6 bases). This CDR3 contains 12 residues. Germline CDR1 reads LNHDA; CDR2 reads SQIVND (reference sequence). With 10 bases removed from V and 3 bases from J, the gap between germline ends came to 12 bases. DNA of the CDR3: TGTGCCACTAGCAGGGGTGAAGAGACCCAGTACTTC. Translated: CATSRGEETQYF. Complete variable domain (other parts from reference TRBV19 and TRBJ2-5): DGGITQSPKYLFRKEGQNVTLSCEQNLNHDAMYWYRQDPGQGLRLIYYSQIVNDFQKGDIAEGYSVSREKKESFPLTVTSAQKNPTAFYLCATSRGEETQYFGPGTRLLVL.

The V call is TRBV4-2, the J call TRBJ1-5; weak D call: TRBD1 (6 bases). V dropped 4 bases and J dropped 0 bases, with 22 bases sitting between them. CDR3 length equals 19 residues. Germline CDR1 and CDR2: LGHNA and YNFKEQ. The CDR3 sequence is CASSPSGQTTLYSNQPQHF. The CDR3 region has the DNA TGTGCCAGCAGCCCCTCCGGACAGACCACCCTTTATAGCAATCAGCCCCAGCATTTT.

This clone appeared a few times. The CDR3 sequence is CASRIDRENEKLFF. Written as DNA, the CDR3 is TGTGCCAGCAGGATTGACAGGGAAAATGAAAAACTGTTTTTT. This sequence joins TRBV2 and TRBJ1-4; 7 nucleotides match TRBD1. Germline CDR1 is SNHLY and CDR2 is FYNNEI. This CDR3 has 14 residues. With 6 bases clipped from V and 5 bases from J, the junction kept 6 bases outside the gene matches.

This chain uses TRBV7-9 with TRBJ2-1; D gene uncertain. Germline CDR1 reads SEHNR; CDR2 reads FQNEAQ (reference sequence). This CDR3 comprises 13 residues. V lost 3 bases and J lost 9, with 12 bases in between. CDR3: CASSFYQSGEQFF. The CDR3 bases are TGTGCCAGCAGCTTTTACCAGTCAGGTGAGCAGTTCTTC.

The rearrangement uses TRBV5-4 and TRBJ2-7, with TRBD1 identical over 8 bases. J lost 1 base, V lost 1 base, and 1 base had no gene match. CDR3 length equals 14 residues. Germline CDR1 and CDR2: SGHNT and YYREEE (reference sequence). The CDR3 loop reads CASSLYRGSYEQYF. The CDR3 DNA sequence: TGTGCCAGCAGCTTGTACAGGGGGTCCTACGAGCAGTACTTC.

With regard to this clone: The same CDR3 also results from other DNA sequences found in this sample. The V call is TRBV11-2, the J call TRBJ2-5, with D maybe TRBD1 (6 bases). Germline V CDR1 and CDR2: SGHAT, FQNNGV. CDR3 length equals 13 residues. Trimming pared 4 bases from V and 1 base from J, leaving 7 bases between. The CDR3 DNA reads as TGTGCCAGCAGCTCAGGGGTCCAAGAGACCCAGTACTTC. Translation gives CASSSGVQETQYF.

This chain joins TRBV5-6 and TRBJ1-4, with 10 nucleotides matching TRBD1. The germline V gene encodes CDR1 SGHDT and CDR2 YYEEEE. This CDR3 has 15 residues. J was trimmed by 7 bases and V by 2 bases; bases with no gene match: 5. The DNA for the CDR3 is TGTGCCAGCAGCTTTAGGACAGGGGGATTTGAAAAACTGTTTTTT. It translates to CASSFRTGGFEKLFF.

This chain links TRBV27 with TRBJ2-7; 12 bases map to TRBD2. The V and J ends lost 5 bases and 4 bases, in that order; junction bases with no gene match: 6. Germline V gene lookup returns CDR1 MNHEY and CDR2 SMNVEV (reference sequence). CDR3 length equals 15 residues. Here the CDR3 reads CASSQLAGGLYEQYF. DNA of the CDR3: TGTGCCAGCAGTCAACTAGCGGGGGGCCTATACGAGCAGTACTTC.

The gene calls are TRBV19 and TRBJ2-5; D perhaps matches TRBD1 (6 bases). CDR3 length equals 13 residues. Trimming stripped 6 bases from V and 0 bases from J, with 8 bases between. In germline, CDR1 is LNHDA, CDR2 SQIVND (reference sequence). The DNA for the CDR3 is TGTGCCAGTAGCCAGGGGAACCAAGAGACCCAGTACTTC. Its protein product is CASSQGNQETQYF.

The chain carries TRBV7-2 and TRBJ1-5; weak D call: TRBD1 (5 bases). Trimming stripped 3 bases from V and 5 bases from J, with 14 bases between. This CDR3 has 15 amino acids. Germline V lookup: CDR1 SGHTA, CDR2 FQGNSA. The CDR3 reads CASSFTGLGDQPQHF. In nucleotides, the CDR3 is TGTGCCAGCAGCTTCACAGGTCTCGGAGATCAGCCCCAGCATTTT.

This chain connects TRBV5-1 to TRBJ2-5; 11 bases fit TRBD2. Germline V lookup: CDR1 SGHRS, CDR2 YFSETQ. This CDR3 region has 15 residues. The J segment lost 5 bases and the V segment lost 2 bases, leaving 5 bases of the junction unmatched. The CDR3 reads CASSFTSGRKETQYF. The CDR3 region has the DNA TGCGCCAGCAGCTTTACTAGCGGGAGAAAGGAGACCCAGTACTTC.

The chain recombines TRBV2 with TRBJ2-4; D might be TRBD1 (6 bases). V was clipped by 5 bases and J by 5 bases, with 16 bases between them. This CDR3 contains 15 residues. CDR1 is SNHLY and CDR2 is FYNNEI in the germline V gene. Here the CDR3 DNA reads TGTGCCAGCAGTTTACGACAGGCGAGGGAAAACATTCAGTACTTC. Residues: CASSLRQARENIQYF.